The entry below gives a single TCR beta chain sequence along with its context. The CDR3 runs 19 residues. This entry belongs to a study of control samples from healthy donors and cancer patients. Profiling relied on immunoSEQ multiplex PCR, and the TCRdb table lists in-frame clones only, not all of them. Seen here are around 230,000 clones, about 94% observed once, and the top ten hold roughly 1.6%. The chain couples TRBV21-1 to TRBJ1-1. TRBV21-1 corresponds to a pseudogene. This clonotype originated in a man aged 50 to 59 in good health. The specimen sequenced was blood. The CDR3 loop reads CASSPWVLAPGPGTTEAFF. CDR3 bases: TGTGCCAGCAGCCCGTGGGTACTAGCACCGGGACCGGGGACCACTGAAGCTTTCTTT.